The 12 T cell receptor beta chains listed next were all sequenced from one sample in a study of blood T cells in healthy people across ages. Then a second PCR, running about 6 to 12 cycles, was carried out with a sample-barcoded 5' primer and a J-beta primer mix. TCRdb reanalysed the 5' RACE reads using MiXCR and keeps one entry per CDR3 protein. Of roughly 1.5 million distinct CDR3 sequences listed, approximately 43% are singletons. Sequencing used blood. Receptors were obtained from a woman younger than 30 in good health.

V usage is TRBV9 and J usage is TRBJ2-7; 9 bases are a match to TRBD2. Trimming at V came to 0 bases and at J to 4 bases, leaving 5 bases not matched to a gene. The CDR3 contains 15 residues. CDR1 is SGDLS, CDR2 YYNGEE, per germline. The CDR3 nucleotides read TGTGCCAGCAGCGTAGGGGCTAGCGGGACGTACGAGCAGTACTTC. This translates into CASSVGASGTYEQYF. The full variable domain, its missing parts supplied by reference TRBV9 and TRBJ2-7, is DSGVTQTPKHLITATGQRVTLRCSPRSGDLSVYWYQQSLDQGLQFLIQYYNGEERAKGNILERFSAQQFPDLHSELNLSSLELGDSALYFCASSVGASGTYEQYFGPGTRLTVT.

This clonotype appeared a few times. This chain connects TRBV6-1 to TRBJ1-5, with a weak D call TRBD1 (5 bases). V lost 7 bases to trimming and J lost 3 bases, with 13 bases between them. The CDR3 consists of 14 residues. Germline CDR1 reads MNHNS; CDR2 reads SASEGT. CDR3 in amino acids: CASKISRDNQPQHF. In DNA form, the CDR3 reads TGTGCCAGCAAGATAAGCAGGGACAATCAGCCCCAGCATTTT.

The CDR3 region is CASRLTSGVANEQYF. For the CDR3, the DNA is TGCGCCAGCAGGTTGACTAGCGGGGTTGCGAATGAGCAGTACTTC. The chain recombines TRBV5-1 with TRBJ2-5, with 11 bases fitting TRBD2. CDR3 size: 15 residues. Trimming removed 5 bases from V and 11 bases from J; junction bases left unmatched: 14. The germline V gene encodes CDR1 SGHRS and CDR2 YFSETQ.

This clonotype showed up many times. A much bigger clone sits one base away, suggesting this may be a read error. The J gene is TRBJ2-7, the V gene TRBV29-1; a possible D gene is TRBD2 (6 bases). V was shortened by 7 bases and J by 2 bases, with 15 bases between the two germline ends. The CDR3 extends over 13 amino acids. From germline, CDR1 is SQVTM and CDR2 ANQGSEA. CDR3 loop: CSGEGGQTYEQYF. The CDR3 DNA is TGCAGCGGTGAGGGAGGCCAGACCTACGAGCAGTACTTC.

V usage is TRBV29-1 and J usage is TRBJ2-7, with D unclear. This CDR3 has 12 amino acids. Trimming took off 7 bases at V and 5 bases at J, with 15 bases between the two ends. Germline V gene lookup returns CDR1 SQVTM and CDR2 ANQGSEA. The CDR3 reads CSALAGINEQYF. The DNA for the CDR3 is TGCAGCGCCCTGGCAGGAATCAACGAGCAGTACTTC.

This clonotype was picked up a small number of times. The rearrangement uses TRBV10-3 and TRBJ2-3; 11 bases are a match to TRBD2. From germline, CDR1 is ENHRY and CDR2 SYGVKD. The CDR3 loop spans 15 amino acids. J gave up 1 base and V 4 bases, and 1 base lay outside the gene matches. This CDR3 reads CAISGGLAGTDTQYF. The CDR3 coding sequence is TGTGCCATCAGTGGGGGACTAGCGGGCACAGATACGCAGTATTTT.

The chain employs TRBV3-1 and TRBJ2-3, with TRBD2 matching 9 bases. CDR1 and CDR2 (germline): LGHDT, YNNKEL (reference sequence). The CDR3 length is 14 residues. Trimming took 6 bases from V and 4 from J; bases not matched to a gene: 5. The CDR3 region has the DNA TGTGCCAGCAGTGCGGGAGGGCCGCCAGATACGCAGTATTTT. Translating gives CASSAGGPPDTQYF.

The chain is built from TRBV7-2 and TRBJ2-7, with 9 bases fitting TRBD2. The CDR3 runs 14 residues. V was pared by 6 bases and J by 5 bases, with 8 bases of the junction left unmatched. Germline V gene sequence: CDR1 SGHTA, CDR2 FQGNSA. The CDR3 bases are TGTGCCAGCAGAAGGGCGGGGGGGCCAAACGAGCAGTACTTC. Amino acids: CASRRAGGPNEQYF.

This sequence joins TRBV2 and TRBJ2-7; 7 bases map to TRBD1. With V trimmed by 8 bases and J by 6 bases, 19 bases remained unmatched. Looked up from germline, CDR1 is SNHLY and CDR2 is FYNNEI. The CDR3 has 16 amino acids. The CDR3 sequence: CASRDRDGHPLGEQYF. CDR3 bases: TGTGCCAGCCGAGACAGGGATGGCCATCCCCTCGGCGAGCAGTACTTC.

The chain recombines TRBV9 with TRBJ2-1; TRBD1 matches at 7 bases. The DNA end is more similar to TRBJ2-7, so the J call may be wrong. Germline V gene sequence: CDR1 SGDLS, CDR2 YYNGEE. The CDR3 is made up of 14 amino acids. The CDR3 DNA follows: TGTGCCAGCAGCGTGACAGGGCGGATAGGGGAGCAGTACTTC. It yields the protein CASSVTGRIGEQYF.

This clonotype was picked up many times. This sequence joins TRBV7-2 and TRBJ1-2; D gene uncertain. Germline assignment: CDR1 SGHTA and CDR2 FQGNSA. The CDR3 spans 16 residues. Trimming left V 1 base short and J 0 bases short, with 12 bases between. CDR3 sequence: CASSLGTEGSNYGYTF. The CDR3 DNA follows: TGTGCCAGCAGCTTAGGTACCGAGGGATCTAACTATGGCTACACCTTC. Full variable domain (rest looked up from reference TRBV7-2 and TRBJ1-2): GAGVSQSPSNKVTEKGKDVELRCDPISGHTALYWYRQSLGQGLEFLIYFQGNSAPDKSGLPSDRFSAERTGGSVSTLTIQRTQQEDSAVYLCASSLGTEGSNYGYTFGSGTRLTVV.

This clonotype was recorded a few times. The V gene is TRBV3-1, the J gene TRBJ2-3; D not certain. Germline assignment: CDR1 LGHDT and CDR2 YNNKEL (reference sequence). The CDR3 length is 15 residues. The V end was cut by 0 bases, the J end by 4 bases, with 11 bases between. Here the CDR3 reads CASSQEGSQADTQYF. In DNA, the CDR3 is TGTGCCAGCAGCCAAGAGGGAAGCCAAGCAGATACGCAGTATTTT.